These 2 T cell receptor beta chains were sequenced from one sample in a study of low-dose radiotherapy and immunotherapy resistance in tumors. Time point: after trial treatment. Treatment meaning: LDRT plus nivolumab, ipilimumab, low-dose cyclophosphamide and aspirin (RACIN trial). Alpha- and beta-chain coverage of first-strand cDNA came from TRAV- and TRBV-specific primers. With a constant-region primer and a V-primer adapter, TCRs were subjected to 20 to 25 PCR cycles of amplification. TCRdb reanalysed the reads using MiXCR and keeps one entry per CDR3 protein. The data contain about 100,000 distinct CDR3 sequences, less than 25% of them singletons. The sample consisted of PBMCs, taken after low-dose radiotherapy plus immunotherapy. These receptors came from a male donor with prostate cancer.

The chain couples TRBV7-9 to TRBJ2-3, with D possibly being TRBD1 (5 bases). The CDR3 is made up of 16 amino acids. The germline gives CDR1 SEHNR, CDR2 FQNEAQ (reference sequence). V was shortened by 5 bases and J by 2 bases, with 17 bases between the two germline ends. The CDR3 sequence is CASSDPGGANTDTQYF. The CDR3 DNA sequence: TGTGCCAGCAGCGACCCGGGTGGGGCGAACACAGATACGCAGTATTTT.

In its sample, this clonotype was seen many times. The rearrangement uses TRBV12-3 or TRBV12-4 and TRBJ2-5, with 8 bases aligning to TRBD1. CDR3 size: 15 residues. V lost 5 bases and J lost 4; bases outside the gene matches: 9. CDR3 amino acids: CASSLRTGHPETQYF. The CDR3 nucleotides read TGTGCCAGCAGTCTGCGGACAGGGCACCCAGAGACCCAGTACTTC.